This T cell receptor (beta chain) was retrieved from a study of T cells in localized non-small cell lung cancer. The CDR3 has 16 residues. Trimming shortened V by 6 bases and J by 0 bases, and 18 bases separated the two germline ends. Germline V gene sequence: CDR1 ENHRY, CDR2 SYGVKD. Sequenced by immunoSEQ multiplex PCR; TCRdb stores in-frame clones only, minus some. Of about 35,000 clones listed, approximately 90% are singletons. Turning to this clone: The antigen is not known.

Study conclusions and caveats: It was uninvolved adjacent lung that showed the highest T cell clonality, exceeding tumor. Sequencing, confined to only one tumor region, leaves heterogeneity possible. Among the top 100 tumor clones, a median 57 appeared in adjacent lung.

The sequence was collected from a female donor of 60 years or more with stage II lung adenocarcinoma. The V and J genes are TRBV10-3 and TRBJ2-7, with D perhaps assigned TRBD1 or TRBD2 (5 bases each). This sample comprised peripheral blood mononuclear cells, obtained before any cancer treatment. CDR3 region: CAISLLTGTPSYEQYF. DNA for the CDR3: TGTGCCATCAGCTTACTAACCGGGACGCCCTCCTACGAGCAGTACTTC.